One TCR beta chain is described in this entry. Its antigen is unknown. Amplification of TCR beta CDR3 regions was performed using RNA transcripts as template. Using the HTBI primer set, a first-round RT-PCR was run on the TCR CDR3. TCRdb processed the multiplex PCR reads anew with MiXCR; each CDR3 protein has one entry. Here the sample spans under 400,000 distinct CDR3 sequences, approximately 13% being singletons. These data are taken from a study of T cells in Graves' hyperthyroidism and ophthalmopathy. Notes on the study in general: Ophthalmopathy was predicted by the model a median of around 5.9 months ahead of onset.

This clonotype was obtained from a woman between 18 and 30 years old with Graves' hyperthyroidism. What was sequenced was blood.

Written as DNA, the CDR3 is TGTGCCAGCAGCCTAAGGGGGAACTCCTACAATGAGCAGTTCTTC. Protein: CASSLRGNSYNEQFF. V and J are TRBV6-1 and TRBJ2-1; tentative D call: TRBD1 (6 bases). V dropped 6 bases and J dropped 0 bases, with 12 bases sitting between them. CDR3 size: 15 residues. Germline V gene lookup returns CDR1 MNHNS and CDR2 SASEGT.